Listed below are T cell receptor beta chains from one sample, sequenced in a study of blood T cells in healthy people across ages. Using its own MiXCR run on the 5' RACE reads, TCRdb lists one record per CDR3 protein. This sample has just under 550,000 distinct CDR3 sequences; more than 20% occur once, and the top ten carry 8.5% to 9.5%. These data were also reused for a study on T cells of mothers and their children.

Material for sequencing was blood. These receptors were taken from a boy between 10 and 17 years old in good health. The CDR3 runs from the conserved cysteine through the conserved F or W. The D gene is left open where the match is weak. The size field is filled for only some rows; it gives once, few, many or a size class.

cdr3_nt: TGCGCCAGCGCCATCCATTCCAATCCTTCCTACGAGCAGTACTTC; cdr3_aa: CASAIHSNPSYEQYF; clone_size: few; d_call: .; j_call: TRBJ2-7; v_call: TRBV5-1
cdr3_nt: TGCGCCAGCAGCCCCACGGTCGCCTTTTGGCCCCTTTTTTCTGGAAACACCATATATTTT; cdr3_aa: CASSPTVAFWPLFSGNTIYF; clone_size: .; d_call: .; j_call: TRBJ1-3; v_call: TRBV4-3
cdr3_nt: TGTGCCAGCAGCTTAGTTTCCAGTCCGGGAAACATTCAGTACTTC; cdr3_aa: CASSLVSSPGNIQYF; clone_size: .; d_call: .; j_call: TRBJ2-4; v_call: TRBV11-2
cdr3_nt: TGTGCCAGCTCACAGGTTATAGCGGGCGAAAATCTGCAAGAGACCCAGTACTTC; cdr3_aa: CASSQVIAGENLQETQYF; clone_size: few; d_call: TRBD2; j_call: TRBJ2-5; v_call: TRBV18
cdr3_nt: TGCGCCAGCAGCCAGGGGGACAGGGGTGGTGCAGATACGCAGTATTTT; cdr3_aa: CASSQGDRGGADTQYF; clone_size: few; d_call: TRBD1; j_call: TRBJ2-3; v_call: TRBV4-3
cdr3_nt: TGTGCCAGCAGCTTATTTTCGACACCAGGCGCCGGGGAGCTGTTTTTT; cdr3_aa: CASSLFSTPGAGELFF; clone_size: .; d_call: .; j_call: TRBJ2-2; v_call: TRBV7-2
cdr3_nt: TGTGCTAGTGGTTTGGTATCTGAGCAGTACAACTACGACTCCTACGAGCAGTACTTC; cdr3_aa: CASGLVSEQYNYDSYEQYF; clone_size: few; d_call: .; j_call: TRBJ2-7; v_call: TRBV12-5
cdr3_nt: TGCAGTGCAACTGACAGGCTGAACACTGAAGCTTTCTTT; cdr3_aa: CSATDRLNTEAFF; clone_size: few; d_call: .; j_call: TRBJ1-1; v_call: TRBV20-1
cdr3_nt: TGTGCCAGCAGTTATACAGGGTTAGCTTTCTTT; cdr3_aa: CASSYTGLAFF; clone_size: few; d_call: .; j_call: TRBJ1-1; v_call: TRBV28
cdr3_nt: TGCGCCAGCAGCTTGTCCCGGGAGACCTATGGCTACACCTTC; cdr3_aa: CASSLSRETYGYTF; clone_size: .; d_call: .; j_call: TRBJ1-2; v_call: TRBV5-1
cdr3_nt: TGCAGTTTCAGCCGGGACAGGGGGCATAGGGAGCAGTACTTC; cdr3_aa: CSFSRDRGHREQYF; clone_size: .; d_call: TRBD1; j_call: TRBJ2-7; v_call: TRBV20-1
cdr3_nt: TGTGCCAGCAGTTTAGCTTCAACGAGCGGGCCGGTCTACAATGAGCAGTTCTTC; cdr3_aa: CASSLASTSGPVYNEQFF; clone_size: .; d_call: .; j_call: TRBJ2-1; v_call: TRBV12-3/TRBV12-4
cdr3_nt: TGCAGTGCTCCACCAGCCCGGGACTTCCCCTTGACTAGCAGTGAGACCCAGTACTTC; cdr3_aa: CSAPPARDFPLTSSETQYF; clone_size: .; d_call: TRBD2; j_call: TRBJ2-5; v_call: TRBV20-1
cdr3_nt: TGTGCCAGCAGCTTATTAACAGGGTCTGGAAACACCATATATTTT; cdr3_aa: CASSLLTGSGNTIYF; clone_size: .; d_call: .; j_call: TRBJ1-3; v_call: TRBV7-9
cdr3_nt: TGCAGCGTTTACAGCTCCTACGAGCAGTACTTC; cdr3_aa: CSVYSSYEQYF; clone_size: .; d_call: .; j_call: TRBJ2-7; v_call: TRBV29-1
cdr3_nt: TGCGCCAGCAGCCAAACAGGGTTTGTTGAAAAACTGTTTTTT; cdr3_aa: CASSQTGFVEKLFF; clone_size: .; d_call: .; j_call: TRBJ1-4; v_call: TRBV4-3
cdr3_nt: TGCAGTGAAGAATCGGGACTAGCGGGGGGCATTCAGTACTTC; cdr3_aa: CSEESGLAGGIQYF; clone_size: many; d_call: TRBD2; j_call: TRBJ2-4; v_call: TRBV20-1
cdr3_nt: TGCAGCGTTTCCGGGACAGGGATTAACTATGGCTACACCTTC; cdr3_aa: CSVSGTGINYGYTF; clone_size: .; d_call: TRBD1; j_call: TRBJ1-2; v_call: TRBV29-1